These T cell receptor beta chains were read from a single sample in a study of T cell clones after liver transplantation. The table came from immunoSEQ multiplex PCR; TCRdb's copy has only in-frame clones and leaves some out. The data contain 75,000 to 95,000 clones, approximately 80% of them seen just once; the ten biggest clones take up less than 2.5%. Material: CD4+ T cells from blood, obtained around 50 months after liver transplant. The receptors derive from a human patient who received a liver transplant. The graft donor may have given rise to some T cells. Each CDR3 is given with its conserved first and last residue. Fields, in order: clone size, D gene, V gene, J gene, CDR3 protein, CDR3 DNA. D genes are given only for firm matches. The size of a clone is reported for some rows only, either as once, few or many, or as a class for expanded clones.

abundance: .
d_gene: .
v_gene: TRBV10-3
j_gene: TRBJ1-1
CDR3aa: CATQGSGATEAFF
CDR3nt: TGTGCCACCCAAGGCTCGGGGGCCACTGAAGCTTTCTTT

abundance: .
d_gene: .
v_gene: TRBV28
j_gene: TRBJ1-5
CDR3aa: CASSYQGSHNQPQHF
CDR3nt: TGTGCCAGCAGTTATCAGGGGTCCCACAATCAGCCCCAGCATTTT

abundance: once
d_gene: TRBD1
v_gene: TRBV19
j_gene: TRBJ2-4
CDR3aa: CASSVTSGQGIRNIQYF
CDR3nt: TGTGCCAGTAGTGTCACATCGGGACAGGGAATTAGGAACATTCAGTACTTC

abundance: once
d_gene: TRBD1
v_gene: TRBV10-3
j_gene: TRBJ1-5
CDR3aa: CAINDRGEQPQHF
CDR3nt: TGTGCCATCAATGACAGGGGTGAGCAGCCCCAGCATTTT

abundance: .
d_gene: TRBD1
v_gene: TRBV6-5
j_gene: TRBJ1-6
CDR3aa: CASRGPGQGNSPLHF
CDR3nt: TGTGCCAGCAGGGGACCGGGACAGGGGAATTCACCCCTCCACTTT

abundance: .
d_gene: .
v_gene: TRBV12-5
j_gene: TRBJ2-5
CDR3aa: CASGLEETQYF
CDR3nt: TGTGCTAGTGGTTTGGAGGAGACCCAGTACTTC

abundance: few
d_gene: .
v_gene: TRBV27
j_gene: TRBJ1-5
CDR3aa: CASSYTLNSNQPQHF
CDR3nt: TGTGCCAGCAGTTACACACTAAATAGCAATCAGCCCCAGCATTTT

abundance: .
d_gene: .
v_gene: TRBV28
j_gene: TRBJ2-2
CDR3aa: CASSLAGRVDTGELFF
CDR3nt: TGTGCCAGCAGTTTAGCTGGCAGGGTGGACACCGGGGAGCTGTTTTTT

abundance: .
d_gene: TRBD2
v_gene: TRBV7-2
j_gene: TRBJ2-1
CDR3aa: CASSLTQAGVNEQFF
CDR3nt: TGTGCCAGCAGCTTAACCCAAGCGGGAGTCAATGAGCAGTTCTTC

abundance: .
d_gene: TRBD1
v_gene: TRBV6-1
j_gene: TRBJ2-1
CDR3aa: CASTWGQGVGNEQFF
CDR3nt: TGTGCCAGCACTTGGGGGCAGGGGGTAGGCAATGAGCAGTTCTTC

abundance: .
d_gene: TRBD2
v_gene: TRBV11-3
j_gene: TRBJ2-3
CDR3aa: CASSLGSGVADTQYF
CDR3nt: TGTGCCAGCAGCCTAGGGAGCGGGGTCGCAGATACGCAGTATTTT

abundance: .
d_gene: .
v_gene: TRBV6-4
j_gene: TRBJ1-1
CDR3aa: CASRRESWTEAFF
CDR3nt: TGTGCCAGCAGGAGGGAGTCGTGGACTGAAGCTTTCTTT

abundance: .
d_gene: .
v_gene: TRBV28
j_gene: TRBJ2-3
CDR3aa: CASSLVDLGGTDTQYF
CDR3nt: TGTGCCAGCAGTTTAGTCGACTTAGGGGGTACAGATACGCAGTATTTT

abundance: .
d_gene: .
v_gene: TRBV27
j_gene: TRBJ2-2
CDR3aa: CAARAGTNTGELFF
CDR3nt: TGTGCCGCTAGGGCCGGAACGAACACCGGGGAGCTGTTTTTT

abundance: few
d_gene: .
v_gene: TRBV18
j_gene: TRBJ1-4
CDR3aa: CASSAGVSEKLFF
CDR3nt: TGTGCCAGCTCGGCCGGCGTTTCCGAAAAACTGTTTTTT

abundance: .
d_gene: TRBD1
v_gene: TRBV7-9
j_gene: TRBJ2-1
CDR3aa: CASSLGTGGLEQFF
CDR3nt: TGTGCCAGCAGCTTGGGGACAGGGGGCCTTGAGCAGTTCTTC

abundance: .
d_gene: .
v_gene: TRBV4-1
j_gene: TRBJ1-4
CDR3aa: CASSLDLDEKLFF
CDR3nt: TGCGCCAGCAGCCTGGACTTAGATGAAAAACTGTTTTTT

abundance: .
d_gene: TRBD2
v_gene: TRBV28
j_gene: TRBJ2-7
CDR3aa: CASSFGVSGGSSYEQYF
CDR3nt: TGTGCCAGCAGTTTCGGAGTTAGCGGGGGGAGCTCCTACGAGCAGTACTTC

abundance: .
d_gene: .
v_gene: TRBV5-6
j_gene: TRBJ1-2
CDR3aa: CASSTRGFWGYTF
CDR3nt: TGTGCCAGCAGCACTCGGGGTTTTTGGGGCTACACCTTC

abundance: .
d_gene: TRBD1
v_gene: TRBV28
j_gene: TRBJ1-5
CDR3aa: CASRTPGTGNNQPQHF
CDR3nt: TGTGCCAGCAGAACGCCCGGGACAGGGAACAATCAGCCCCAGCATTTT

abundance: few
d_gene: .
v_gene: TRBV19
j_gene: TRBJ2-2
CDR3aa: CASSIEAYTGELFF
CDR3nt: TGTGCCAGTAGTATAGAAGCCTACACCGGGGAGCTGTTTTTT

abundance: .
d_gene: TRBD1
v_gene: TRBV19
j_gene: TRBJ1-5
CDR3aa: CASSITGGADQPQHF
CDR3nt: TGTGCCAGTAGTATAACAGGGGGAGCCGATCAGCCCCAGCATTTT

abundance: .
d_gene: TRBD1
v_gene: TRBV29-1
j_gene: TRBJ1-4
CDR3aa: CSVEGQGFGEKLFF
CDR3nt: TGCAGCGTTGAAGGACAGGGTTTCGGTGAAAAACTGTTTTTT

abundance: many
d_gene: .
v_gene: TRBV5-8
j_gene: TRBJ2-2
CDR3aa: CASTKLGNTGELFF
CDR3nt: TGTGCCAGCACAAAACTAGGGAACACCGGGGAGCTGTTTTTT

abundance: few
d_gene: .
v_gene: TRBV5-5
j_gene: TRBJ1-1
CDR3aa: CASSLEGMNTEAFF
CDR3nt: TGTGCCAGCAGCTTAGAGGGAATGAACACTGAAGCTTTCTTT

abundance: .
d_gene: .
v_gene: TRBV28
j_gene: TRBJ1-1
CDR3aa: CASSFLWTEAFF
CDR3nt: TGTGCCAGCAGTTTTCTTTGGACTGAAGCTTTCTTT